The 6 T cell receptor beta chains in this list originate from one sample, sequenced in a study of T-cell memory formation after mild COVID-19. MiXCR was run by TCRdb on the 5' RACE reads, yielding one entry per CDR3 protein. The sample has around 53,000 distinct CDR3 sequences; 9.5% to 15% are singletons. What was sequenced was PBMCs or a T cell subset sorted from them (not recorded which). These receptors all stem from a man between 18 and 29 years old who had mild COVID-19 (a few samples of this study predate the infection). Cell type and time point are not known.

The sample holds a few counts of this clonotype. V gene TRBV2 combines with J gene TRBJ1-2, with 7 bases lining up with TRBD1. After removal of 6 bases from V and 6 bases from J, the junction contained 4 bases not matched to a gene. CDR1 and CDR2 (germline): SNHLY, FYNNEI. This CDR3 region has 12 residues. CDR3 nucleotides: TGTGCCAGCAGGACCACAGGGGATGGCTACACCTTC. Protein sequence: CASRTTGDGYTF. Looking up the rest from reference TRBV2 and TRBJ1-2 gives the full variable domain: EPEVTQTPSHQVTQMGQEVILRCVPISNHLYFYWYRQILGQKVEFLVSFYNNEISEKSEIFDDQFSVERPDGSNFTLKIRSTKLEDSAMYFCASRTTGDGYTFGSGTRLTVV.

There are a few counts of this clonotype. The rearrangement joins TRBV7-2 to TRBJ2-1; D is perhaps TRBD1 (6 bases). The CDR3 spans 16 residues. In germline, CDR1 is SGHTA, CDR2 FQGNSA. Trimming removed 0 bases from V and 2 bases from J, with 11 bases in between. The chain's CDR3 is CASSLASGDTYNEQFF. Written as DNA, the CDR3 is TGTGCCAGCAGCTTAGCCTCAGGGGACACCTACAATGAGCAGTTCTTC.

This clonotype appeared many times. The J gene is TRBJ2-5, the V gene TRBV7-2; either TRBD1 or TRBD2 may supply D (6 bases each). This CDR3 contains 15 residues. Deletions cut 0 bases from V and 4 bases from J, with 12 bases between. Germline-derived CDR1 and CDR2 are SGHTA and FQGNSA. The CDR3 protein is CASSLASRGGETQYF. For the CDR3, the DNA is TGTGCCAGCAGCTTAGCCTCCAGGGGAGGAGAGACCCAGTACTTC.

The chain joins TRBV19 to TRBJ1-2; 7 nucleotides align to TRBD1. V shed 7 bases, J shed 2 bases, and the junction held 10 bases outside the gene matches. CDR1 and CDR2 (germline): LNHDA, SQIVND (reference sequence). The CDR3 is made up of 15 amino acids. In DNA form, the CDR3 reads TGTGCCAGTACCCCTCCGGGGACAGCAAACTATGGCTACACCTTC. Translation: CASTPPGTANYGYTF. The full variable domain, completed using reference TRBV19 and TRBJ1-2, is DGGITQSPKYLFRKEGQNVTLSCEQNLNHDAMYWYRQDPGQGLRLIYYSQIVNDFQKGDIAEGYSVSREKKESFPLTVTSAQKNPTAFYLCASTPPGTANYGYTFGSGTRLTVV.

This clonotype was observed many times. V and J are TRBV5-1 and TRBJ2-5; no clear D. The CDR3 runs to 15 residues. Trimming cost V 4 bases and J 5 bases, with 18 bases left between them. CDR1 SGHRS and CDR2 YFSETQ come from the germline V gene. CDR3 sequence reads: CASSPRFPGWETQYF. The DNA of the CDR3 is TGCGCCAGCAGCCCCCGTTTCCCAGGCTGGGAGACCCAGTACTTC.

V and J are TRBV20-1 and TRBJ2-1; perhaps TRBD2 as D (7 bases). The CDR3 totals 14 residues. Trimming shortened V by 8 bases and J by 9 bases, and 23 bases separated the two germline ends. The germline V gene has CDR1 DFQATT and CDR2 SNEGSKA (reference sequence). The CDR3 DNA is TGCAGTATGATTAGCGTGGGGGGGGCAGGTGAGCAGTTCTTC. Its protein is CSMISVGGAGEQFF.